This T cell receptor beta chain was identified in a study of monozygotic twins with inflammatory bowel disease. The total RNA came straight from whole blood, and T cells were not sorted beforehand. Study outcomes and limitations: Compared with healthy twins, IBD patients shared fewer clonotypes with others, especially with disease activity.

There were eight separate reactions per sample in which cDNA was made. Following a re-call of the 5' RACE reads, TCRdb has one entry per CDR3 protein and lacks DNA. In total, the table holds 150,000 to 200,000 distinct CDR3 sequences. Germline assignment: CDR1 LGHNA and CDR2 YNFKEQ. This CDR3 is built from 15 residues. For this clonotype: Its matching antigen is unknown.

This chain connects TRBV4-2 to TRBJ2-3; the D call of TRBD1 rests on TCRdb alone, since no DNA is present to check it. Sequencing used blood. This clonotype was obtained from a human donor with ulcerative colitis or Crohn's disease, or a healthy co-twin of an affected twin (not recorded which). CDR3 region: CASSQVGDTADTQYF.